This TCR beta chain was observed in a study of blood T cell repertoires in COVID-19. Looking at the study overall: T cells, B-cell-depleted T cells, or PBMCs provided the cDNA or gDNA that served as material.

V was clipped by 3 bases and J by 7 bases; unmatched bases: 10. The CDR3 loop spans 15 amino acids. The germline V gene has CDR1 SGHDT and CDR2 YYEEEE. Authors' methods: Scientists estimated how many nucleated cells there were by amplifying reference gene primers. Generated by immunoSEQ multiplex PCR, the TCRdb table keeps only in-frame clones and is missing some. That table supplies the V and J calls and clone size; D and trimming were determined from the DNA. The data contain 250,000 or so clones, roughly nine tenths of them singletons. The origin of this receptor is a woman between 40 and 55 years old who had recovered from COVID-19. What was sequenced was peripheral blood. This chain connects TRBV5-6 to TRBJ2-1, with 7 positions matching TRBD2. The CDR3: CASSYPGGGLNEQFF. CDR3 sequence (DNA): TGTGCCAGCAGCTATCCGGGAGGAGGCCTAAATGAGCAGTTCTTC.